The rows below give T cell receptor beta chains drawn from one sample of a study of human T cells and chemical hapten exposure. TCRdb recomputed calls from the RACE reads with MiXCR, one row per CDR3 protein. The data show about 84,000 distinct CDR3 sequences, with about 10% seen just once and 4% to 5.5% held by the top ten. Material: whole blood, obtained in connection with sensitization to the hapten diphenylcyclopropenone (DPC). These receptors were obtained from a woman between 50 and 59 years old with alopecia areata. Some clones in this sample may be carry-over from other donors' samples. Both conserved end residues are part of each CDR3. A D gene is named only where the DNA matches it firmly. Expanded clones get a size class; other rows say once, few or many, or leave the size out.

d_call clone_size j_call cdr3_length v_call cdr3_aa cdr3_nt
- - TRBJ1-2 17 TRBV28 CASVRVGRRPPNYGYTF TGTGCCAGCGTGCGAGTGGGCAGGCGTCCTCCTAACTATGGCTACACCTTC
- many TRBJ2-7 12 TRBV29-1 CSVDKGWNEQYF TGCAGCGTTGATAAGGGGTGGAACGAGCAGTACTTC
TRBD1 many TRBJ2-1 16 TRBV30 CAWSGGSRGLDNEQFF TGTGCCTGGAGTGGTGGTAGCAGGGGGCTAGACAATGAGCAGTTCTTC
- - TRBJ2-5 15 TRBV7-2 CASSLVADPQETQYF TGTGCCAGCAGCTTAGTAGCAGATCCTCAAGAGACCCAGTACTTC
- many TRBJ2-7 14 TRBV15 CATSRELSPYEQYF TGTGCCACCAGCAGAGAACTTTCCCCCTACGAGCAGTACTTC
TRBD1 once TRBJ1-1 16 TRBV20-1 CSATGTGGRSDTEAFF TGCAGTGCTACTGGGACAGGGGGCAGATCGGACACTGAAGCTTTCTTT
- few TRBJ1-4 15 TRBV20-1 CSARDLAPPNEKLFF TGCAGTGCTAGAGATCTGGCTCCGCCTAATGAAAAACTGTTTTTT
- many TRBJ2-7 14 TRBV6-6 CASMVGAIVYEQYF TGTGCCAGCATGGTCGGAGCAATAGTCTACGAGCAGTACTTC
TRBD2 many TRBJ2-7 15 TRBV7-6 CASSRSGRALYEQYF TGTGCCAGCAGCCGTAGCGGGAGGGCCCTTTACGAGCAGTACTTC
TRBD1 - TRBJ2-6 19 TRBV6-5 CASSPTGTGNPSGANVLTF TGTGCCAGCAGCCCTACCGGGACAGGGAACCCCTCTGGGGCCAACGTCCTGACTTTC
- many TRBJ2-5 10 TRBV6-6 CASSMTTQYF TGTGCCAGCAGCATGACGACCCAGTACTTC
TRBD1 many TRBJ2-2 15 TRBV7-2 CASSIQGALAGELFF TGTGCCAGCAGCATTCAGGGGGCGCTCGCCGGGGAGCTGTTTTTT
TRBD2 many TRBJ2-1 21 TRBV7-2 CASSLAGLAGGPSKKYNEQFF TGTGCCAGCAGCTTAGCGGGACTAGCGGGAGGGCCATCCAAGAAGTACAATGAGCAGTTCTTC
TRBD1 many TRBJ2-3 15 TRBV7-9 CASSLGTGITDTQYF TGTGCCAGCAGCTTGGGGACAGGAATAACAGATACGCAGTATTTT
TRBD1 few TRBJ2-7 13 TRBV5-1 CASSFTGDREQYF TGCGCCAGCAGCTTTACAGGGGATCGCGAGCAGTACTTC
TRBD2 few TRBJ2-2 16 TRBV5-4 CASSQGLAGSSGELFF TGTGCCAGCAGCCAGGGACTAGCGGGATCGTCCGGGGAGCTGTTTTTT
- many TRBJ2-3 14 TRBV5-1 CASSLAGEADTQYF TGCGCCAGCAGCTTGGCCGGAGAAGCAGATACGCAGTATTTT
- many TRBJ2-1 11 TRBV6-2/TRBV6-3 CASSYQREQFF TGTGCCAGCAGTTACCAGAGAGAGCAGTTCTTC
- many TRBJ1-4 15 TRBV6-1 CASSGTGTTNEKLFF TGTGCCAGCAGCGGTACAGGGACAACTAATGAAAAACTGTTTTTT
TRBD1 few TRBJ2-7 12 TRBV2 CASGGQNYEQYF TGTGCCAGCGGGGGACAGAATTACGAGCAGTACTTC
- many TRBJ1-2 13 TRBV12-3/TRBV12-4 CASSMDFGDGYTF TGTGCCAGCAGCATGGATTTCGGTGATGGCTACACCTTC
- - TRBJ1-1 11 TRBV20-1 CSAERNTEAFF TGCAGTGCTGAGAGGAACACTGAAGCTTTCTTT
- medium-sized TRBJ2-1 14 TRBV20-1 CSARVAGGINEQFF TGCAGTGCTAGAGTGGCAGGGGGGATCAATGAGCAGTTCTTC
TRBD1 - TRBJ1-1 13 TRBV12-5 CASGPRQGAEAFF TGTGCTAGTGGTCCCCGACAGGGCGCTGAAGCTTTCTTT
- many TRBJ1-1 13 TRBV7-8 CASSFRAQSEAFF TGTGCCAGCAGCTTTAGGGCCCAAAGCGAAGCTTTCTTT
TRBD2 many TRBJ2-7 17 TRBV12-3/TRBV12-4 CASSPPASGGKTYEQYF TGTGCCAGCAGCCCGCCGGCTAGCGGGGGGAAGACCTACGAGCAGTACTTC
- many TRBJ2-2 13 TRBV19 CATEDWNTGELFF TGTGCCACCGAGGACTGGAACACCGGGGAGCTGTTTTTT
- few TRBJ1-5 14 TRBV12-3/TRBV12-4 CASSLGSGDQPQHF TGTGCCAGCAGTTTAGGATCAGGGGATCAGCCCCAGCATTTT
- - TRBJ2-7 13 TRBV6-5 CASTGTSSYEQYF TGTGCCAGTACAGGGACGAGCTCCTACGAGCAGTACTTC
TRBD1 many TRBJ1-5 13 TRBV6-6 CASSIQGSQPQHF TGTGCCAGCAGCATACAGGGGTCTCAGCCCCAGCATTTT
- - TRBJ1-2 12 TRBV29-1 CSAPGLRYGYTF TGCAGCGCTCCGGGACTTCGCTATGGCTACACCTTC
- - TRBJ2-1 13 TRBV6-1 CASSESFRREQFF TGTGCCAGCAGTGAATCATTTAGGCGGGAGCAGTTCTTC
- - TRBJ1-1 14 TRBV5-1 CASSLAPPGYEAFF TGCGCCAGCAGCTTGGCCCCACCGGGATACGAAGCTTTCTTT
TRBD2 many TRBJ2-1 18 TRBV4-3 CASSQVLAGGRGNNEQFF TGCGCCAGCAGCCAAGTACTAGCGGGAGGGCGGGGCAACAATGAGCAGTTCTTC
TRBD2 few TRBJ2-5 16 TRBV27 CASSPGLAGFQETQYF TGTGCCAGCAGCCCCGGACTAGCGGGATTTCAAGAGACCCAGTACTTC
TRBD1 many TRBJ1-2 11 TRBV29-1 CSERTGDGYTF TGCAGCGAGAGGACAGGGGATGGCTACACCTTC
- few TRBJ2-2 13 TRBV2 CASRESNTGELFF TGTGCCAGCAGGGAGTCGAACACCGGGGAGCTGTTTTTT
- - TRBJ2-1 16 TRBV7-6 CASSPGDSFSYNEQFF TGTGCCAGCAGCCCGGGGGACAGCTTCTCCTACAATGAGCAGTTCTTC
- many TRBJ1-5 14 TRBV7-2 CASSFGSSNQPQHF TGTGCCAGCAGCTTCGGTAGTAGCAATCAGCCCCAGCATTTT
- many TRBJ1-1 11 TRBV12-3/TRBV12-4 CASIGGREAFF TGTGCCAGTATTGGCGGCCGCGAAGCTTTCTTT
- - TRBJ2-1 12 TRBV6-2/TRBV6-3 CASSYWGNEQFF TGTGCCAGCAGTTACTGGGGAAATGAGCAGTTCTTC
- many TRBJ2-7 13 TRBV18 CASSAVQGYEQYF TGTGCCAGCTCAGCCGTCCAGGGGTACGAGCAGTACTTC
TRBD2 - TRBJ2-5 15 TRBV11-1 CASSHRTSGGETQYF TGTGCCAGCAGCCATAGGACTAGCGGAGGGGAGACCCAGTACTTC
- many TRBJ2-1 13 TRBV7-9 CASSSYLTKKQFF TGTGCCAGCAGCTCCTACCTTACCAAGAAGCAGTTCTTC
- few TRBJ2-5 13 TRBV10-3 CAIRGGQQETQYF TGTGCCATCAGAGGAGGGCAGCAAGAGACCCAGTACTTC
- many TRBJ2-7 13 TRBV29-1 CSVVEGSSYEQYF TGCAGCGTTGTAGAGGGATCCTCCTACGAGCAGTACTTC
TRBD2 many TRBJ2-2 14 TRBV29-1 CSVGAGEIGGELFF TGCAGCGTTGGGGCGGGAGAGATCGGCGGGGAGCTGTTTTTT
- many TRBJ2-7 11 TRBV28 CASSRSYEQYF TGTGCCAGCAGCCGGTCCTACGAGCAGTACTTC
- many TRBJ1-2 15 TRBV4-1 CASSQVTNAFYGYTF TGCGCCAGCAGCCAGGTCACAAATGCCTTCTATGGCTACACCTTC
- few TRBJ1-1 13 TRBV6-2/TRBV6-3 CASSYVGITEAFF TGTGCCAGCAGTTATGTCGGTATCACTGAAGCTTTCTTT
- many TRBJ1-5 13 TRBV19 CASSTNSNQPQHF TGTGCCAGTAGTACCAATAGCAATCAGCCCCAGCATTTT
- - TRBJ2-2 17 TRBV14 CASSHVVRELHTGELFF TGTGCCAGCAGCCATGTGGTACGGGAGCTGCACACCGGGGAGCTGTTTTTT
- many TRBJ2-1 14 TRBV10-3 CAISESASYNEQFF TGTGCCATCAGTGAGTCCGCCTCCTACAATGAGCAGTTCTTC
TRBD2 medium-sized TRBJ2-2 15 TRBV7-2 CASSAPAGIRGELFF TGTGCCAGCAGCGCCCCAGCGGGAATTCGCGGGGAGCTGTTTTTT
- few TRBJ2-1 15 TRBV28 CASSEVTPGVGEQFF TGTGCCAGCAGTGAAGTAACCCCGGGGGTTGGTGAGCAGTTCTTC
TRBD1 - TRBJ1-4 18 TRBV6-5 CASRPYTGQGNGNEKLFF TGTGCCAGCAGACCCTACACGGGACAGGGCAATGGTAATGAAAAACTGTTTTTT
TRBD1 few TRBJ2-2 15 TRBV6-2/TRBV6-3 CASRGTGSNTGELFF TGTGCCAGCAGAGGGACAGGGTCGAACACCGGGGAGCTGTTTTTT
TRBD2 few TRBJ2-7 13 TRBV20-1 CSARGAGAYEQYF TGCAGTGCCAGAGGAGCGGGAGCCTACGAGCAGTACTTC